One sample yielded the 16 T cell receptor beta chains listed below, sequenced in a study of T cells after yellow fever vaccination. A single record per CDR3 protein comes from TCRdb applying MiXCR to the 5' RACE reads. This table has roughly 300,000 distinct CDR3 sequences, 7% to 9% appearing once. The sequenced sample was PBMCs, obtained around 45 days after the first yellow fever vaccination. These receptors were collected from a man younger than 30 who received the YFV17D yellow fever vaccine.

J is TRBJ2-5 and V is TRBV25-1; 7 positions match TRBD1. The CDR3 length is 14 residues. In germline, CDR1 is MGHDK, CDR2 SYGVNS. The V gene end was trimmed by 3 bases and the J gene end by 5 bases; junction bases not matched to a gene: 6. The CDR3 loop is CASSDRRGKETQYF. In nucleotides, the CDR3 is TGTGCCAGCAGTGATCGCAGGGGGAAGGAGACCCAGTACTTC.

The sample holds a few counts of this clonotype. The chain couples TRBV6-2 or TRBV6-3 to TRBJ1-4; weak D call: TRBD1 (5 bases). Between the trimmed V and J ends, which lost 8 bases and 8 bases, there was a span of 15 bases. The germline CDR1 and CDR2 sequences are MNHEY and SVGEGT. The CDR3 is 13 amino acids. The CDR3 region has the DNA TGTGCCAGCTCGTACCATTGGGGGGAAAAACTGTTTTTT. Its translation is CASSYHWGEKLFF.

The chain is built from TRBV7-3 and TRBJ2-1, with D perhaps assigned TRBD1 or TRBD2 (5 bases each). The CDR3 spans 13 residues. V lost 2 bases and J lost 14, with 16 bases in between. CDR1 and CDR2 (germline): SGHTA, FQGTGA. The chain's CDR3 is CASSLLELGVKFF. DNA of the CDR3: TGTGCCAGCAGCTTATTAGAGTTGGGGGTTAAGTTCTTC.

CDR3 protein: CASSSNRGDLNTEAFF. The CDR3, as DNA: TGTGCCAGCAGTTCAAACAGGGGGGACTTGAACACTGAAGCTTTCTTT. The V and J genes are TRBV6-2 or TRBV6-3 and TRBJ1-1; TRBD1 agrees at 8 bases. This CDR3 has 16 amino acids. Germline CDR1 MNHEY, CDR2 SVGEGT. J lost 0 bases, V lost 4 bases, and 7 bases had no gene match.

The chain combines TRBV7-9 with TRBJ1-5; 7 bases align to TRBD1. V lost 1 base to trimming and J lost 7 bases; unmatched junction nucleotides: 7. Germline assignment: CDR1 SEHNR and CDR2 FQNEAQ (reference sequence). This CDR3 has 15 residues. CDR3 in DNA: TGTGCCAGCAGCTTAGGAGGGGGCGCCGGCCAGCCCCAGCATTTT. This codes for CASSLGGGAGQPQHF.

The chain links TRBV7-3 to TRBJ2-3; D is perhaps TRBD1 or TRBD2 (5 bases each). The ends were cut back, 2 bases at V and 6 bases at J, with 9 bases in the middle. The germline gives CDR1 SGHTA, CDR2 FQGTGA. The CDR3 runs to 13 residues. DNA of the CDR3: TGTGCCAGCAGCTTAGGGGGAATGGATACGCAGTATTTT. This sequence encodes CASSLGGMDTQYF.

This chain connects TRBV7-2 to TRBJ2-1; D is unresolved. The length of the CDR3 is 13 residues. Trimming took off 4 bases at V and 6 bases at J, with 10 bases between the two ends. CDR1 and CDR2 (germline): SGHTA, FQGNSA. CDR3 nucleotide sequence: TGTGCCAGCAGCTCCGACTGGGGCAATGAGCAGTTCTTC. Protein: CASSSDWGNEQFF.

The V call is TRBV5-6, the J call TRBJ2-7; D remains ambiguous. Germline lookup yields CDR1 SGHDT and CDR2 YYEEEE. V was shortened by 4 bases and J by 2 bases, with 7 bases between the two germline ends. CDR3 length equals 12 residues. CDR3: CASSTETYEQYF. CDR3 nucleotide sequence: TGTGCCAGCAGCACAGAAACCTACGAGCAGTACTTC.

This clonotype was counted only a few times. The CDR3 protein is CASSLKEEGPSSTDTQYF. In DNA, the CDR3 is TGTGCCAGCAGCTTGAAGGAGGAGGGGCCTTCTAGCACAGATACGCAGTATTTT. This chain joins TRBV5-6 and TRBJ2-3; D possibly corresponds to TRBD2 (6 bases). The germline V gene has CDR1 SGHDT and CDR2 YYEEEE. The CDR3 runs to 18 residues. V lost 1 base and J lost 0, with 18 bases in between.

The chain joins TRBV5-1 to TRBJ1-1; D is undetermined. There are 15 residues in the CDR3. Germline-derived CDR1 and CDR2 are SGHRS and YFSETQ. Trimming took off 0 bases at V and 1 base at J, with 10 bases between the two ends. CDR3 coding DNA: TGCGCCAGCAGCTTGGGCGGGTTGAGGAACACTGAAGCTTTCTTT. Translated, it gives CASSLGGLRNTEAFF.

This chain links TRBV5-6 with TRBJ1-1, with 9 bases fitting TRBD1. J was trimmed by 4 bases and V by 4 bases; bases with no gene match: 5. From germline, CDR1 is SGHDT and CDR2 YYEEEE. The CDR3 length is 14 residues. The CDR3 sequence: CASSANRGLTEAFF. Written as DNA, the CDR3 is TGTGCCAGCAGCGCAAACAGGGGGCTCACTGAAGCTTTCTTT.

This clonotype turned up a few times. The chain uses TRBV7-8 and TRBJ2-2; D gene uncertain. Per germline, CDR1 SGHVS and CDR2 FQNEAQ. This CDR3 region has 15 residues. Trimming shortened V by 5 bases and J by 3 bases, and 13 bases separated the two germline ends. CDR3 in amino acids: CASSLGAKHTGELFF. The CDR3 DNA reads TGTGCCAGCAGCCTCGGCGCGAAACACACCGGGGAGCTGTTTTTT.

V and J are TRBV6-1 and TRBJ1-4; D perhaps matches TRBD1 (5 bases). Trimming shortened V by 6 bases and J by 6 bases, and 17 bases separated the two germline ends. Germline V gene sequence: CDR1 MNHNS, CDR2 SASEGT. The CDR3 sequence is 15 residues long. The DNA for the CDR3 is TGTGCCAGCAGCCGCTTAAAGGGGCGATATGAAAAACTGTTTTTT. Its protein product is CASSRLKGRYEKLFF.

There are a few counts of this clonotype. The chain carries TRBV20-1 and TRBJ2-3; D ambiguous. V shed 0 bases and J shed 4 bases, with 8 bases lying between them. This CDR3 spans 13 amino acids. The germline V gene has CDR1 DFQATT and CDR2 SNEGSKA (reference sequence). The CDR3 DNA reads TGCAGTGCTAGAGATACAGAGGCAGATACGCAGTATTTT. Translating gives CSARDTEADTQYF.

The rearrangement joins TRBV28 to TRBJ1-5; 7 bases match TRBD1. Germline lookup yields CDR1 MDHEN and CDR2 SYDVKM. J was trimmed by 7 bases and V by 7 bases; bases with no gene match: 7. The CDR3 spans 13 residues. This CDR3 reads CASNKGAYQPQHF. The CDR3 DNA is TGTGCCAGCAACAAGGGGGCTTACCAGCCCCAGCATTTT.

This clonotype has more than one count but fewer than ten. The V and J genes are TRBV6-5 and TRBJ1-5, with D unresolved. Trimming removed 11 bases at V and 0 bases at J, with 11 bases between. The CDR3 length is 13 residues. Germline CDR1 reads MNHEY; CDR2 reads SVGAGI. In nucleotides, the CDR3 is TGTGCCTGGGTAACCACTAGCAATCAGCCCCAGCATTTT. This sequence encodes CAWVTTSNQPQHF.